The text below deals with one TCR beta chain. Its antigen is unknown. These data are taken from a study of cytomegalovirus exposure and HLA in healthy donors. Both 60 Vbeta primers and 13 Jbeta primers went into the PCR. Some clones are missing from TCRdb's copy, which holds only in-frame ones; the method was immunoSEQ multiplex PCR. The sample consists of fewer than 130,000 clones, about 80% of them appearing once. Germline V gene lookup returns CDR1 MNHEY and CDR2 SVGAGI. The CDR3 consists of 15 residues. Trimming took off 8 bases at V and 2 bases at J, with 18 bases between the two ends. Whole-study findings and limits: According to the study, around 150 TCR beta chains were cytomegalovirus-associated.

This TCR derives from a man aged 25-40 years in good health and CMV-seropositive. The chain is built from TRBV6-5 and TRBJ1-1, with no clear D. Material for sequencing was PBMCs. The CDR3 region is CASRREAPTNTEAFF. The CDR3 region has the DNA TGTGCCAGCCGACGGGAAGCTCCGACCAACACTGAAGCTTTCTTT.